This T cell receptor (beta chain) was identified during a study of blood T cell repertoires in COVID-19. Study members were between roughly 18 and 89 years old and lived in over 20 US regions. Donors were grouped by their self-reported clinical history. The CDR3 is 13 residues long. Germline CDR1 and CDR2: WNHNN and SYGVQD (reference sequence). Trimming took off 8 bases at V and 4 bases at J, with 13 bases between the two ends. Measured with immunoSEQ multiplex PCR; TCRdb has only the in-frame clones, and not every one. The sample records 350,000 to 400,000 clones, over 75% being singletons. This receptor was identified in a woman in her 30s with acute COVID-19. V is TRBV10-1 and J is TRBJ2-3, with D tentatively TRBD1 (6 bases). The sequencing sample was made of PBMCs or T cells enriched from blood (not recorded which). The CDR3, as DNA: TGCGCCAGCGGAGCAGGGGCCTCAGATACGCAGTATTTT. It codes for CASGAGASDTQYF.